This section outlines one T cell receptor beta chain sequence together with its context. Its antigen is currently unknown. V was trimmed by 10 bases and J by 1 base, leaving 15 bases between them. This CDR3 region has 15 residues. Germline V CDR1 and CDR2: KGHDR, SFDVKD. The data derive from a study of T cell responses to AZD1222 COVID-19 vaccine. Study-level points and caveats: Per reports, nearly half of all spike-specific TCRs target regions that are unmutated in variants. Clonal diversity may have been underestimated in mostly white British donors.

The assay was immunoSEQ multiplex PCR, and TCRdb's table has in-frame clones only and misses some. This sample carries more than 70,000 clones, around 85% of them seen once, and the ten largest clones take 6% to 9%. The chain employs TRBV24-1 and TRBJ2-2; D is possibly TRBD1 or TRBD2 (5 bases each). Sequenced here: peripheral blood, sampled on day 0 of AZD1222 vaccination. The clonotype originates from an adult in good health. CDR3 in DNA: TGTGCCACGGGGACCGGTGCGGAGAACACCGGGGAGCTGTTTTTT. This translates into CATGTGAENTGELFF.